These 14 T cell receptor beta chains originate from one sample sequenced in a study of chemoradiotherapy in HPV16-positive cancers. Profiling relied on immunoSEQ multiplex PCR, and the TCRdb table lists in-frame clones only, not all of them. The data show over 10,000 clones, around 80% seen once. Sampling was carried out from a patient who underwent chemoradiotherapy. The source is a human donor with HPV-associated anogenital cancer.

The genes are TRBV2 and TRBJ2-2; TRBD2 agrees at 13 bases. V lost 5 bases to trimming and J lost 4 bases; unmatched junction nucleotides: 4. The CDR3 spans 16 residues. Germline assignment: CDR1 SNHLY and CDR2 FYNNEI. The CDR3 is CASSPRTSGGTGELFF. In DNA, the CDR3 is TGTGCCAGCAGTCCGCGGACTAGCGGGGGCACCGGGGAGCTGTTTTTT. Full variable domain (remainder filled in from reference TRBV2 and TRBJ2-2): EPEVTQTPSHQVTQMGQEVILRCVPISNHLYFYWYRQILGQKVEFLVSFYNNEISEKSEIFDDQFSVERPDGSNFTLKIRSTKLEDSAMYFCASSPRTSGGTGELFFGEGSRLTVL.

The rearrangement links TRBV4-3 to TRBJ2-7; D is tentatively TRBD1 or TRBD2 (5 bases each). V lost 3 bases to trimming and J lost 2 bases, with 17 bases between them. Looked up from germline, CDR1 is LGHNA and CDR2 is YSLEER. This CDR3 spans 16 amino acids. DNA of the CDR3: TGCGCCAGCAGCCATGCTTTCGGGACCGTTACCTACGAGCAGTACTTC. Its translation: CASSHAFGTVTYEQYF.

This clone was seen a single time. The rearrangement joins TRBV18 to TRBJ2-3; possibly TRBD1 or TRBD2 for D (5 bases each). The CDR3 runs 16 residues. Trimming cost V 3 bases and J 0 bases, with 13 bases left between them. Per germline, CDR1 KGHSH and CDR2 LQKENI. CDR3 in amino acids: CASSPRGQGSTDTQYF. The CDR3 region has the DNA TGTGCCAGCTCACCCCGAGGGCAGGGTAGCACAGATACGCAGTATTTT.

This clone showed up just a few times. The genes are TRBV7-2 and TRBJ2-7; 8 bases map to TRBD2. The CDR3 sequence is 14 residues long. Looked up from germline, CDR1 is SGHTA and CDR2 is FQGNSA. V was clipped by 2 bases and J by 3 bases; unmatched bases: 3. CDR3 amino acids: CASSLQRGNYEQYF. Here the CDR3 DNA reads TGTGCCAGCAGCTTACAGCGGGGGAACTACGAGCAGTACTTC.

This clone was seen more than once but under ten times. The chain is built from TRBV12-5 and TRBJ2-3; no clear D gene. CDR3 size: 11 residues. The V end lost 4 bases, the J end lost 6 bases, and 5 bases lay between the germline ends. Germline V CDR1 and CDR2: LGHNT, FRNRAP. The CDR3: CASGWWDTQYF. The CDR3 DNA reads as TGTGCTAGTGGTTGGTGGGATACGCAGTATTTT.

This rearrangement joins TRBV29-1 to TRBJ1-2; unclear D gene. The V gene lost 4 bases and the J gene lost 9 bases, with 18 bases spanning the gap. Per the germline V gene, CDR1 is SQVTM and CDR2 is ANQGSEA. This CDR3 has 13 residues. CDR3 protein: CSVAEGRRISYTF. The DNA for the CDR3 is TGCAGCGTTGCTGAAGGGAGAAGAATTAGCTACACCTTC.

The chain links TRBV18 to TRBJ2-3; 9 nucleotides align to TRBD1. The length of the CDR3 is 16 residues. Trimming took 3 bases from V and 4 from J; bases not matched to a gene: 8. In germline, CDR1 is KGHSH, CDR2 LQKENI. The CDR3 region is CASSPPGQGTSDTQYF. CDR3 sequence (DNA): TGTGCCAGCTCACCTCCGGGACAGGGAACCTCAGATACGCAGTATTTT.

The chain employs TRBV6-5 and TRBJ1-1; D gene ambiguous. Germline values: CDR1 MNHEY, CDR2 SVGAGI. CDR3 length: 14 amino acids. V dropped 2 bases and J dropped 3 bases, with 10 bases sitting between them. The CDR3 sequence: CASSYQARYTEAFF. The CDR3 DNA follows: TGTGCCAGCAGTTACCAGGCCAGGTACACTGAAGCTTTCTTT.

The chain is built from TRBV4-1 and TRBJ2-2; the match to TRBD1 covers 10 bases. The CDR3 is 16 amino acids. V shed 5 bases and J 7 bases; nucleotides not matched to a gene: 10. Germline V gene sequence: CDR1 MGHRA, CDR2 YSYEKL. The CDR3 DNA is TGCGCCAGCAGCGGACGGGGGACAGGGGCGTTCGGGGAGCTGTTTTTT. This codes for CASSGRGTGAFGELFF.

V and J are TRBV30 and TRBJ2-7, with D possibly called TRBD1 or TRBD2 (5 bases each). CDR1 GTSNPN and CDR2 SVGIG come from the germline V gene (reference sequence). Trimming stripped 0 bases from V and 9 bases from J, with 18 bases between. The length of the CDR3 is 14 residues. This chain's CDR3 is CAWSVISGLRGQYF. In nucleotides, the CDR3 is TGTGCCTGGAGTGTAATAAGCGGTTTAAGGGGGCAGTACTTC. Full variable domain (outside the CDR3, taken from reference TRBV30 and TRBJ2-7): SQTIHQWPATLVQPVGSPLSLECTVEGTSNPNLYWYRQAAGRGLQLLFYSVGIGQISSEVPQNLSASRPQDRQFILSSKKLLLSDSGFYLCAWSVISGLRGQYFGPGTRLTVT.

This clone was seen only once. V gene TRBV9 combines with J gene TRBJ2-1; D might be TRBD2 (5 bases). This CDR3 is 14 amino acids long. V gave up 3 bases and J gave up 6 bases, with 13 bases separating them. Germline CDR1 is SGDLS and CDR2 is YYNGEE. The CDR3 DNA follows: TGTGCCAGCAGCGGGGAGACTTTTGGCAATGAGCAGTTCTTC. Amino acids: CASSGETFGNEQFF.

The chain uses TRBV4-1 and TRBJ2-1; D tentatively reads TRBD1 or TRBD2 (5 bases each). V lost 3 bases, J lost 13 bases, and 16 bases lay in between. The CDR3 has 13 amino acids. Germline CDR1 reads MGHRA; CDR2 reads YSYEKL. For the CDR3, the DNA is TGCGCCAGCAGCCACCCTAGGGGACCTAAACAGTTCTTC. It is translated as CASSHPRGPKQFF.

CDR3 nucleotide sequence: TGCGCCAGCAGCTCCGACAGTCGTCTTGCGGAGACCCAGTACTTC. The encoded protein is CASSSDSRLAETQYF. The chain has TRBV5-1 and TRBJ2-5; perhaps TRBD1 as D (5 bases). V was pared by 3 bases and J by 5 bases, with 17 bases between. Germline V gene data show CDR1 as SGHRS and CDR2 as YFSETQ. This CDR3 spans 15 amino acids.

V is TRBV30 and J is TRBJ1-3; unclear D gene. Germline V CDR1 and CDR2: GTSNPN, SVGIG (reference sequence). The ends were cut back, 1 base at V and 0 bases at J, with 7 bases in the middle. CDR3 length: 14 residues. CDR3 region: CAWSEESSGNTIYF. The CDR3 DNA is TGTGCCTGGAGTGAGGAGAGCTCTGGAAACACCATATATTTT.